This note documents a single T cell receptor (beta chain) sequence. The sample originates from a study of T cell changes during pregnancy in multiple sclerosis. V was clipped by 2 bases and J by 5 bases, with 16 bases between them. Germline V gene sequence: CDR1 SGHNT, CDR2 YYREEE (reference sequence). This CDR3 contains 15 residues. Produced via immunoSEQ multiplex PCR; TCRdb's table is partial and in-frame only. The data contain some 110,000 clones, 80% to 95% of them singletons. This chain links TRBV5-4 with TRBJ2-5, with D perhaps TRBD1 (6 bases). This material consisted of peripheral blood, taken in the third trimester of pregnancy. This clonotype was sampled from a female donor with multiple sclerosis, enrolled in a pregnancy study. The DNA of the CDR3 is TGTGCCAGCAGCTTAGAGGGGGAGAGAAAGGAGACCCAGTACTTC. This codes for CASSLEGERKETQYF. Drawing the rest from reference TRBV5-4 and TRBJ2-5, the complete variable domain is ETGVTQSPTHLIKTRGQQVTLRCSSQSGHNTVSWYQQALGQGPQFIFQYYREEENGRGNFPPRFSGLQFPNYSSELNVNALELDDSALYLCASSLEGERKETQYFGPGTRLLVL.